This T cell receptor beta chain was observed in a study of CD8 T cells in ankylosing spondylitis listed by TCRdb under 2017. Regarding the research as a whole: The study profiled T cell receptor beta repertoires in healthy donors and ankylosing spondylitis patients to find disease-linked TCR variants. The full study cohort was made up of over 20 ankylosing spondylitis patients and 108 healthy donors. Peripheral blood samples were taken, and synovial fluid was additionally collected from ankylosing spondylitis patients. The full study reports these points: Some motif variants had previously been reported in the synovial fluid and blood of reactive arthritis patients, which suggests shared mechanisms of disease initiation. A CD8+ phenotype was shown by the disease-linked clones, which were found at relatively low frequencies in peripheral blood. The disease-linked clones were reported to be significantly enriched in matched synovial fluid samples from ankylosing spondylitis patients. Blood from ankylosing spondylitis patients appeared to be characterized by a TCR beta motif composed of eight highly homologous amino acid variants.

As encoded in the germline V gene, CDR1 is MDHEN while CDR2 is SYDVKM. V ends up 7 bases short and J 1 base short, with an unmatched junction base count of 2. The CDR3 holds 13 amino acids from the cysteine to the phenylalanine. Left in the record is the CDR3 DNA by itself, 39 bases read in frame from the first base. This sample was sequenced with an Illumina HiSeq 2500. Quantitative 5'-RACE with molecular barcodes was the method used to prepare the TCR beta libraries. Concerning the study's data processing: To identify disease-linked TCR variants, a new computational method was used, one built on a probabilistic model of VDJ rearrangement. In TCRdb, the public reads were trimmed at Q25 with fastp and aligned with MiXCR, with productive beta chains retained. Each CDR3 protein appears once, grouped with its most common genes and DNA. These V and J calls originate from TCRdb's pipeline instead of the authors' own analysis. This sample gives fewer than 750,000 distinct CDR3 sequences in total; roughly 19% of them show up just once. The ten largest clones add up to about a fifth of the sample.

This clonotype showed up just a few times. The specificity of this receptor is unknown. No much larger clone is present one base from it, and per-base qualities are unavailable. The sequencing input was blood, either unsorted or a sorted T cell fraction (not recorded which). Recombination joined TRBV28 with TRBJ2-5, with 8 central nucleotides matching TRBD1. The receptor was isolated from a male donor with ankylosing spondylitis. Here is the DNA: TGTGCCAGCACCGACAGGGGCCAAGAGACCCAGTACTTC. This codes for CASTDRGQETQYF.